The clone carrying this T cell receptor beta chain was picked up a small number of times. The sample comes from a study of T cell changes during pregnancy in multiple sclerosis. The CDR3 sequence is 13 residues long. CDR1 is SNHLY and CDR2 is FYNNEI in the germline V gene. Trimming shortened V by 1 base and J by 6 bases, and 10 bases separated the two germline ends. This table comes from immunoSEQ multiplex PCR, and its TCRdb copy is limited to in-frame clones, with some not included. This sample has under 50,000 clones, with roughly 93% found just once. V and J are TRBV2 and TRBJ2-7; D is unclear. The sample consisted of CD8+ T cells from peripheral blood mononuclear cells, taken in the first trimester of pregnancy. This TCR derives from a female donor with multiple sclerosis, enrolled in a pregnancy study. CDR3 residues: CASSEGDSREQYF. In DNA form, the CDR3 reads TGTGCCAGCAGTGAAGGTGACTCGCGCGAGCAGTACTTC.